This T cell receptor beta chain originates from a study of blood T cells in healthy people across ages. Then a second PCR, running roughly 7 to 11 cycles, was carried out with a sample-barcoded 5' primer and a J-beta primer mix. Each CDR3 protein gets one entry after TCRdb re-called the 5' RACE reads with MiXCR. In the table there are over 1,500,000 distinct CDR3 sequences, about 50% of which are singletons. Each donor had around 11 milliliters of peripheral blood drawn. There were at least 6 micrograms of total RNA extracted from every sample. The clonotype originates from a woman aged 35 to 49 in good health. The sequenced sample consisted of blood.

CDR3 DNA sequence: TGCGCCAGCAGCCAAACGCCGGGGGTCTACAATGAGCAGTTCTTC. Amino acids: CASSQTPGVYNEQFF. V usage is TRBV5-1 and J usage is TRBJ2-1, with a weak D call TRBD2 (6 bases). The CDR3 sequence is 15 residues long. With 4 bases removed from V and 3 bases from J, the gap between germline ends came to 14 bases. Germline CDR1 SGHRS, CDR2 YFSETQ.